The table lists the clone carrying this TCR beta chain with a count of one. The antigen remains unidentified. These data belong to a study of shared clonotypes between healthy human individuals. General study findings and limits: Shared clonotypes across all four donors exceeded non-shared ones in generation probability.

Researchers partitioned CD4+ cells into CD45RA+ naive and CD45RA-negative memory subsets. Data came from immunoSEQ multiplex PCR; TCRdb stores just in-frame clones and leaves some out. Of roughly 1 million clones in the sample, around 75% are singletons; the top ten hold about 1.5%. The germline gives CDR1 SGHVS, CDR2 FQNEAQ. Trimming stripped 5 bases from V and 4 bases from J, with 11 bases between. The CDR3 consists of 13 residues. Sequencing was performed on memory CD4+ T cells sorted from blood. Subset defined: CD45RA-negative fraction. This sequence was found in a man aged 18 to 35 in good health. The chain has TRBV7-8 and TRBJ1-1, with D possibly matching TRBD1 (5 bases). For the CDR3, the DNA is TGTGCCAGCAGCATAACCAGGGTCACTGAAGCTTTCTTT. This gives the protein CASSITRVTEAFF.